Each of the 32 T cell receptor beta chains below was sequenced from the same sample in a study of regulatory T cells in long-lasting Graves disease. The time point was: newly diagnosed GD, antithyroid drugs for less than 3 months. From RNA extracted from PBMCs, the TCR library was made. Arm-PCR with iRepertoire HTBI primers amplified the CDR3 regions for these TCR beta libraries. TCRdb independently ran MiXCR on the multiplex PCR reads; one entry per CDR3 protein. The sample records roughly 560,000 distinct CDR3 sequences, around 16% being singletons. These data also formed part of another study, on T cells in Graves' hyperthyroidism and ophthalmopathy.

Sample: peripheral blood mononuclear cells (PBMCs), taken at new diagnosis, from a patient treated with antithyroid drugs. The receptor set was obtained from a woman aged 40-60 years with Graves disease.

This clonotype was picked up many times. This chain joins TRBV7-2 and TRBJ1-5, with D hard to call. Germline V gene sequence: CDR1 SGHTA, CDR2 FQGNSA. The V gene lost 1 base and the J gene lost 1 base, with 8 bases spanning the gap. The CDR3 sequence is 15 residues long. The CDR3 protein is CASSLVMNSNQPQHF. The CDR3 DNA reads TGTGCCAGCAGCTTAGTCATGAACAGCAATCAGCCCCAGCATTTT.

The CDR3 DNA follows: TGTGCCAGCAGCCAAGATGGGAGCGGGGGGCTTTACGAGCAGTACTTC. Its protein product is CASSQDGSGGLYEQYF. This chain uses TRBV14 with TRBJ2-7, with 9 bases lining up with TRBD2. There are 16 residues in the CDR3. V shed 0 bases, J shed 4 bases, and the junction held 7 bases outside the gene matches. Per the germline V gene, CDR1 is SGHDN and CDR2 is FVKESK. The full variable domain, its missing parts supplied by reference TRBV14 and TRBJ2-7, is EAGVTQFPSHSVIEKGQTVTLRCDPISGHDNLYWYRRVMGKEIKFLLHFVKESKQDESGMPNNRFLAERTGGTYSTLKVQPAELEDSGVYFCASSQDGSGGLYEQYFGPGTRLTVT.

Many counts were recorded for this clonotype. The CDR3 loop reads CASSEEEVRNSNQPQHF. The CDR3 coding sequence is TGTGCCAGCAGTGAAGAAGAGGTCCGAAATAGCAATCAGCCCCAGCATTTT. This sequence joins TRBV2 and TRBJ1-5, with D uncertain. The germline gives CDR1 SNHLY, CDR2 FYNNEI. With 1 base removed from V and 0 bases from J, the gap between germline ends came to 13 bases. The CDR3 sequence is 17 residues long. Combining the CDR3 with reference TRBV2 and TRBJ1-5 gives the whole variable domain EPEVTQTPSHQVTQMGQEVILRCVPISNHLYFYWYRQILGQKVEFLVSFYNNEISEKSEIFDDQFSVERPDGSNFTLKIRSTKLEDSAMYFCASSEEEVRNSNQPQHFGDGTRLSIL.

This clonotype was seen ten or more times. The J gene is TRBJ2-7, the V gene TRBV3-1; 8 bases agree with TRBD1. Germline CDR1 LGHDT, CDR2 YNNKEL (reference sequence). The CDR3 is made up of 13 amino acids. V lost 8 bases to trimming and J lost 3 bases; unmatched junction nucleotides: 6. The chain's CDR3 is CASGPGQVYEQYF. In DNA form, the CDR3 reads TGTGCCAGCGGCCCGGGACAGGTCTACGAGCAGTACTTC.

This clonotype was counted many times. The chain has TRBV6-1 and TRBJ1-5, with D possibly being TRBD1 (6 bases). Per germline, CDR1 MNHNS and CDR2 SASEGT. The CDR3 is made up of 15 amino acids. Deletions cut 1 base from V and 3 bases from J, with 10 bases between. This CDR3 reads CASSEVWTVNQPQHF. In DNA, the CDR3 is TGTGCCAGCAGTGAAGTTTGGACAGTCAATCAGCCCCAGCATTTT.

The J gene is TRBJ1-3, the V gene TRBV3-1, with 8 bases identical to TRBD1. V shed 4 bases, J shed 2 bases, and the junction held 13 bases outside the gene matches. Germline CDR1 is LGHDT and CDR2 is YNNKEL (reference sequence). The CDR3 is 18 residues long. Here the CDR3 DNA reads TGTGCCAGCAGCCCCAATTTTTCCGGACAGGGAGCTGGAAACACCATATATTTT. Encoded protein: CASSPNFSGQGAGNTIYF.

This clonotype was detected ten times or more. The chain couples TRBV2 to TRBJ1-2, with 8 bases lining up with TRBD1. CDR1 SNHLY and CDR2 FYNNEI come from the germline V gene. CDR3 size: 14 residues. Trimming at V came to 3 bases and at J to 3 bases, leaving 3 bases not matched to a gene. In DNA form, the CDR3 reads TGTGCCAGCAGTGACGAGACAGGGGACTATGGCTACACCTTC. This translates into CASSDETGDYGYTF.

The rearrangement uses TRBV5-1 and TRBJ2-3; 8 bases agree with TRBD2. V lost 4 bases and J lost 1; bases outside the gene matches: 8. The CDR3 loop spans 16 amino acids. Germline V lookup: CDR1 SGHRS, CDR2 YFSETQ. The CDR3 protein is CASSGRGGPGTDTQYF. In nucleotides, the CDR3 is TGCGCCAGCAGCGGCCGCGGGGGGCCGGGCACAGATACGCAGTATTTT.

In its sample, this clonotype was seen many times. The gene calls are TRBV12-3 or TRBV12-4 and TRBJ1-2, with D unclear. The CDR3 totals 15 residues. Trimming pared 5 bases from V and 6 bases from J, leaving 19 bases between. CDR3 DNA: TGTGCCAGCAGTGGGTCCCAGATTGGTACCGATGGCTACACCTTC. This gives the protein CASSGSQIGTDGYTF.

This clonotype has only a few counts. The chain is built from TRBV5-5 and TRBJ1-2; a possible D gene is TRBD1 (5 bases). The CDR3 is 16 amino acids. Germline CDR1 SGHKS, CDR2 YYEKEE (reference sequence). The ends were cut back, 4 bases at V and 8 bases at J, with 24 bases in the middle. As DNA, the CDR3 is TGTGCCAGCAGCCAACCGTGGGGGAACAGTCTTAGGGGCTACACCTTC. Encoded protein: CASSQPWGNSLRGYTF.

The chain uses TRBV25-1 and TRBJ1-2; no reliable D call. Trimming cost V 4 bases and J 7 bases, with 13 bases left between them. Germline V gene data show CDR1 as MGHDK and CDR2 as SYGVNS. This CDR3 contains 13 residues. CDR3 amino acids: CASSVRQSGGYTF. In DNA form, the CDR3 reads TGTGCCAGCAGTGTGAGGCAGTCGGGTGGCTACACCTTC.

The chain joins TRBV19 to TRBJ1-5, with TRBD1 as a possible D gene (5 bases). From germline, CDR1 is LNHDA and CDR2 SQIVND (reference sequence). Trimming took 3 bases from V and 6 from J, leaving 12 bases between them. The CDR3 runs to 14 residues. The CDR3, as DNA: TGTGCCAGTAGTATGGCAGGGAATGGTCAGCCCCAGCATTTT. It translates to CASSMAGNGQPQHF.

The CDR3 loop reads CSATSAGRSTDTQYF. The CDR3 bases are TGCAGTGCTACCTCAGCAGGGCGAAGCACAGATACGCAGTATTTT. J is TRBJ2-3 and V is TRBV20-1; weak D call: TRBD1 (5 bases). This CDR3 region has 15 residues. Trimming cost V 4 bases and J 0 bases, with 14 bases left between them. Germline CDR1 and CDR2: DFQATT and SNEGSKA (reference sequence).

This clonotype was seen a handful of times. Here the CDR3 reads CASISPGVPNTGELFF. CDR3 in DNA: TGTGCCAGCATCTCGCCCGGGGTACCCAACACCGGGGAGCTGTTTTTT. The chain is built from TRBV28 and TRBJ2-2; D is perhaps TRBD2 (5 bases). CDR3 length: 16 amino acids. The ends were cut back, 7 bases at V and 2 bases at J, with 17 bases in the middle. The germline CDR1 and CDR2 sequences are MDHEN and SYDVKM. The variable domain in full, completed from reference TRBV28 and TRBJ2-2, reads DVKVTQSSRYLVKRTGEKVFLECVQDMDHENMFWYRQDPGLGLRLIYFSYDVKMKEKGDIPEGYSVSREKKERFSLILESASTNQTSMYLCASISPGVPNTGELFFGEGSRLTVL.

The chain couples TRBV5-1 to TRBJ2-5; maybe TRBD1 (6 bases). Germline V gives CDR1 SGHRS, CDR2 YFSETQ. Trimming cost V 0 bases and J 4 bases, with 10 bases left between them. The CDR3 is 14 residues long. CDR3 amino acids: CASSLAGQGETQYF. The CDR3 DNA sequence: TGCGCCAGCAGCTTGGCGGGACAAGGAGAGACCCAGTACTTC.

A few counts support this clonotype. The V gene is TRBV20-1, the J gene TRBJ2-3; D not certain. Trimming removed 1 base at V and 8 bases at J, with 10 bases between. Germline CDR1 and CDR2: DFQATT and SNEGSKA (reference sequence). The CDR3 totals 12 residues. CDR3 region: CSARVGGSTQYF. CDR3 nucleotide sequence: TGCAGTGCTAGAGTCGGTGGGTCTACGCAGTATTTT.

At least ten counts were recorded for this clonotype. The V call is TRBV11-2, the J call TRBJ2-7, with D perhaps TRBD1 or TRBD2 (6 bases each). The CDR3 has 15 amino acids. Trimming removed 3 bases from V and 7 bases from J, with 19 bases in between. Germline V gene sequence: CDR1 SGHAT, CDR2 FQNNGV. The CDR3 DNA reads TGTGCCAGCAGCTTGGGGGGCTCCTCGGGGGAGGAGCAGTACTTC. Residues: CASSLGGSSGEEQYF.

The gene calls are TRBV9 and TRBJ2-2; D is perhaps TRBD2 (7 bases). Germline assignment: CDR1 SGDLS and CDR2 YYNGEE. V lost 3 bases, J lost 0 bases, and 9 bases lay in between. There are 15 residues in the CDR3. The DNA of the CDR3 is TGTGCCAGCAGCGAGGGGGGGTCGAACACCGGGGAGCTGTTTTTT. It codes for CASSEGGSNTGELFF.

The genes are TRBV20-1 and TRBJ2-3; D unclear. Germline CDR1 is DFQATT and CDR2 is SNEGSKA (reference sequence). The CDR3 loop spans 13 amino acids. Trimming shortened V by 4 bases and J by 0 bases, and 8 bases separated the two germline ends. The CDR3 sequence: CSANPTSTDTQYF. CDR3 DNA: TGCAGTGCTAACCCCACGAGCACAGATACGCAGTATTTT.

The V and J genes are TRBV4-1 and TRBJ1-2, with TRBD1 as a possible D gene (5 bases). Trimming stripped 0 bases from V and 8 bases from J, with 13 bases between. In germline, CDR1 is MGHRA, CDR2 YSYEKL. The CDR3 totals 14 residues. CDR3 loop: CASSQDDSLGGYTF. CDR3 sequence (DNA): TGCGCCAGCAGCCAAGACGACAGCCTAGGGGGCTACACCTTC.

The V and J genes are TRBV9 and TRBJ1-5, with D unresolved. The CDR3 is 14 residues long. The ends were cut back, 3 bases at V and 1 base at J, with 8 bases in the middle. The germline V gene encodes CDR1 SGDLS and CDR2 YYNGEE. CDR3 bases: TGTGCCAGCAGCGAGGAGGGAAGCAATCAGCCCCAGCATTTT. Its protein is CASSEEGSNQPQHF.

The V call is TRBV7-9, the J call TRBJ2-1, with D perhaps TRBD1 (5 bases). The V gene lost 5 bases and the J gene lost 0 bases, with 11 bases spanning the gap. The CDR3 is made up of 15 amino acids. Germline V gives CDR1 SEHNR, CDR2 FQNEAQ (reference sequence). Written as DNA, the CDR3 is TGTGCCAGCAGCCGCAGACAGTCCTCCTACAATGAGCAGTTCTTC. Translating gives CASSRRQSSYNEQFF.

The rearrangement links TRBV12-3 or TRBV12-4 to TRBJ2-5, with D unclear. The ends were cut back, 6 bases at V and 5 bases at J, with 7 bases in the middle. The CDR3 has 11 residues. In DNA, the CDR3 is TGTGCCAGCAGACAAAAGGAGACCCAGTACTTC. It translates to CASRQKETQYF.

Ten or more counts support this clonotype. This chain uses TRBV29-1 with TRBJ1-2; D might be TRBD1 (5 bases). CDR1 is SQVTM and CDR2 is ANQGSEA in the germline V gene. This CDR3 has 14 amino acids. V lost 7 bases and J lost 5, with 20 bases in between. As DNA, the CDR3 is TGCAGCGCACGTCCCCCCGGGACGGAATATGGCTACACCTTC. It is translated as CSARPPGTEYGYTF.

The CDR3 coding sequence is TGTGCCAGCAGAAGCAGGCTCGGGGATGGCTACACCTTC. This encodes CASRSRLGDGYTF. The chain combines TRBV12-3 or TRBV12-4 with TRBJ1-2; no reliable D call. CDR3 size: 13 residues. The V gene lost 6 bases and the J gene lost 6 bases, with 14 bases spanning the gap.

The sample holds a few counts of this clonotype. This sequence joins TRBV6-2 or TRBV6-3 and TRBJ2-1, with a possible D match to TRBD2 (6 bases). This CDR3 comprises 15 residues. V dropped 5 bases and J dropped 7 bases, with 18 bases sitting between them. Germline V gene data show CDR1 as MNHEY and CDR2 as SVGEGT. CDR3 in DNA: TGTGCCAGCAGTACGCGGGGTCTGGGAGTTAATGAGCAGTTCTTC. It codes for CASSTRGLGVNEQFF.

This clonotype was observed at least ten times. The V gene is TRBV28, the J gene TRBJ2-2; no reliable D call. Deletions cut 3 bases from V and 2 bases from J, with 16 bases between. Looked up from germline, CDR1 is MDHEN and CDR2 is SYDVKM. CDR3 length equals 17 residues. The CDR3 reads CASSFVFWAVNTGELFF. CDR3 in DNA: TGTGCCAGCAGTTTTGTTTTTTGGGCAGTTAACACCGGGGAGCTGTTTTTT.

This clonotype appeared many times. CDR3 amino acids: CASRATGDTEAFF. CDR3 DNA: TGTGCCAGCAGAGCCACAGGAGACACTGAAGCTTTCTTT. V gene TRBV7-9 combines with J gene TRBJ1-1; TRBD1 might be the D (5 bases). Germline loops: CDR1 SEHNR, CDR2 FQNEAQ (reference sequence). The V end was cut by 6 bases, the J end by 3 bases, with 11 bases between. The CDR3 is made up of 13 amino acids.

The table lists this clonotype with many counts. The V call is TRBV24-1, the J call TRBJ2-5; no clear D. The CDR3 consists of 14 residues. V was shortened by 3 bases and J by 8 bases, with 15 bases between the two germline ends. The germline gives CDR1 KGHDR, CDR2 SFDVKD. CDR3 sequence: CATSDPTPDGTQYF. CDR3 nucleotides: TGTGCCACCAGTGATCCTACGCCGGACGGAACCCAGTACTTC.

This clonotype was recorded a few times. This chain uses TRBV12-3 or TRBV12-4 with TRBJ1-3; D is ambiguous. The CDR3 contains 16 residues. V was clipped by 7 bases and J by 0 bases, with 16 bases between them. CDR3 loop: CASTFSEIFSGNTIYF. The CDR3 DNA reads TGTGCCAGCACTTTTAGCGAGATATTCTCTGGAAACACCATATATTTT.

To note about this clonotype: Since a much larger clone is just one base distant, this may be a read error. J is TRBJ2-5 and V is TRBV5-1; unclear D gene. The CDR3 spans 16 residues. V gave up 0 bases and J gave up 11 bases, with 23 bases separating them. From germline, CDR1 is SGHRS and CDR2 YFSETQ. The CDR3 here is CASSLGVSITYNEQYF. DNA of the CDR3: TGCGCCAGCAGCTTGGGGGTCAGTATCACGTACAATGAGCAGTACTTC.

This clonotype showed up many times. The chain is built from TRBV6-1 and TRBJ2-5; TRBD1 might be the D (6 bases). The CDR3 is 14 amino acids. Germline CDR1 and CDR2: MNHNS and SASEGT. The ends were cut back, 6 bases at V and 5 bases at J, with 16 bases in the middle. CDR3: CASSLKTQGETQYF. The CDR3 bases are TGTGCCAGCAGCCTAAAGACCCAGGGGGAGACCCAGTACTTC.